This T cell receptor beta chain was recovered during a study of CD8 T cells in Susac syndrome. The wider study: Among the Susac syndrome patients sequenced, five or six had active disease and roughly eight were in remission.

V was shortened by 6 bases and J by 3 bases, with 12 bases between the two germline ends. Germline V lookup: CDR1 MNHEY, CDR2 SVGAGI. This CDR3 comprises 13 residues. A quantity of about 0.5 to 1 ug RNA underwent reverse transcription using random hexamers. Multiplex PCR with immunoSEQ amplified the TCR beta CDR3 across 54 Vbeta and 13 Jbeta. TCRdb ran MiXCR on the immunoSEQ multiplex PCR reads and lists one entry per CDR3 protein. In the table there are 100,000 to 150,000 distinct CDR3 sequences, around 94% of which are singletons. The sample taken for sequencing was CD8+ T cells from PBMCs. This sequence originates from a human donor with Susac syndrome. The rearrangement uses TRBV6-5 and TRBJ2-7; D unresolved. CDR3 amino acids: CASSPSDIYEQYF. CDR3 DNA: TGTGCCAGCAGCCCCTCGGATATCTACGAGCAGTACTTC.